This TCR beta chain stems from a study of blood T cell repertoires in COVID-19. Study in general: COVID-19 samples from acute and convalescent phases originated in the United States, Italy and Spain. In each case, the material was cDNA or gDNA derived from T cells, B-cell-depleted T cells, or PBMCs.

The authors' processing: It was from reference gene primer amplification that nucleated cell counts were estimated. Method: immunoSEQ multiplex PCR; TCRdb's copy keeps in-frame clones and lacks some. V, J and clone size are those of that table, while D and trimming were read from the DNA. The table has about 260,000 clones, about nine tenths seen once. The CDR3 runs 14 residues. The V gene's germline CDR1 is LNHDA and CDR2 SQIVND (reference sequence). The J segment lost 9 bases and the V segment lost 6 bases, leaving 8 bases of the junction unmatched. This receptor was identified in a woman aged 45 to 65 who had recovered from COVID-19. The sequencing sample was made of peripheral blood. The rearrangement joins TRBV19 to TRBJ1-6; 7 bases fit TRBD1. The CDR3 reads CASRQGHKVSPLHF. In nucleotides, the CDR3 is TGTGCCAGTAGACAGGGGCATAAGGTTTCACCCCTCCACTTT.